This T cell receptor (beta chain) originates from a study of T cell responses to AZD1222 COVID-19 vaccine. Broader study findings: The number of AZD1222 recipients seropositive at baseline was only six.

The CDR3 contains 15 residues. From germline, CDR1 is MNHEY and CDR2 SVGAGI. V was shortened by 0 bases and J by 3 bases, with 9 bases between the two germline ends. About this clone: What it recognizes is unknown.

Assay: immunoSEQ multiplex PCR; the TCRdb copy retains only in-frame clones and omits some. The data show 150,000 or so clones, and the top ten clones hold 2.2%. The TCR originated in an adult in good health. The J gene is TRBJ1-5, the V gene TRBV6-5; D perhaps matches TRBD1 (5 bases). Specimen: peripheral blood. The CDR3 DNA sequence: TGTGCCAGCAGTTACTCTGCAGGGAACAATCAGCCCCAGCATTTT. It yields the protein CASSYSAGNNQPQHF.